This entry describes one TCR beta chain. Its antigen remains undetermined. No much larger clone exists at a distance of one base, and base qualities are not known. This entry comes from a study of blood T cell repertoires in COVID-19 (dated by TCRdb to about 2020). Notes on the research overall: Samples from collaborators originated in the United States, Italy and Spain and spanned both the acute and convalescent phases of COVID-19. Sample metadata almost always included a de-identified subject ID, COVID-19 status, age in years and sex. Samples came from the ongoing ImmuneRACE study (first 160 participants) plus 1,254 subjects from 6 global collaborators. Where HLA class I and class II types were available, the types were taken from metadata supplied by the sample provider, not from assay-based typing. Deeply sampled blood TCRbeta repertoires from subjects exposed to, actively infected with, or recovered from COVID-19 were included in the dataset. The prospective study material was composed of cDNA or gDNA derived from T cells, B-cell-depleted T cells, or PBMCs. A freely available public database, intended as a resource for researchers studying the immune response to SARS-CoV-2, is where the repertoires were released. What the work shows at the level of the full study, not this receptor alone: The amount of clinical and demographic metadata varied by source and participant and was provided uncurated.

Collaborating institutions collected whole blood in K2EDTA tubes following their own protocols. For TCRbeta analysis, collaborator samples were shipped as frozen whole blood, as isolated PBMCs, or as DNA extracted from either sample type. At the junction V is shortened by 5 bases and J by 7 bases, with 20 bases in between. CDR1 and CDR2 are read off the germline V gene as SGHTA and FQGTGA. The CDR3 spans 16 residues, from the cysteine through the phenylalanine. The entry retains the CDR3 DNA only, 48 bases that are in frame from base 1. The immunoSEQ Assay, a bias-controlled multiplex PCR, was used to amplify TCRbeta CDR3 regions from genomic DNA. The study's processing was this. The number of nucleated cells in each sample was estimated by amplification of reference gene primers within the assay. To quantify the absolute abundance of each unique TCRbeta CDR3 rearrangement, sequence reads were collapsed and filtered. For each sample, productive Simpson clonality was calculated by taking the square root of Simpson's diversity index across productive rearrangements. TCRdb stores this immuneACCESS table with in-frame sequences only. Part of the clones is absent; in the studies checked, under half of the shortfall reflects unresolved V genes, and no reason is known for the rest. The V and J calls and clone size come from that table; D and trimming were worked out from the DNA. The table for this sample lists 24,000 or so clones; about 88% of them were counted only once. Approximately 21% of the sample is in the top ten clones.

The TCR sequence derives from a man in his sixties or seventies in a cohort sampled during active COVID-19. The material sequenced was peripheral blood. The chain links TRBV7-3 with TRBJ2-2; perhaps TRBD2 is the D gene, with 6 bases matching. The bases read TGTGCCAGCAGCCGTACGGGAGATACCGGCAGCGGGGAGCTGTTTTTT. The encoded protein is CASSRTGDTGSGELFF.